This TCR beta chain is from a study of cytomegalovirus exposure and HLA in healthy donors. Findings and caveats of the study: In a later analysis, a missense DCLRE1C variant was linked to TCR beta V- and J-gene trimming. Prior analysis indicated that the majority of TCR beta V segments exhibited productivity approximately 87% or approximately 30% of the time.

A word on this clone: What it binds is unknown.

The PCR ran on 60 Vbeta and 13 Jbeta primers. Authors' data handling: Later, an analysis found about 80 million unique TCR beta chains, and 8.5 million to 12 million of these were shared. The protocol was immunoSEQ multiplex PCR, while the TCRdb copy is restricted to in-frame clones and leaves out a portion. That table gives V, J and clone size, and the DNA gave D and trimming. The sample has around 130,000 clones; roughly 9% are singletons. The CDR3 runs 13 residues. Trimming removed 1 base from V and 1 base from J, with 4 bases in between. CDR1 and CDR2 from the germline V gene are SGHNT and YENEEA.

The TCR originated in a woman in her forties in good health and CMV-seropositive. Sequencing was performed on PBMCs. This chain joins TRBV11-3 and TRBJ1-1; the D is unclear. CDR3 in DNA: TGTGCCAGCAGCTTAGGCAGGAACACTGAAGCTTTCTTT. Its translation: CASSLGRNTEAFF.